The present T cell receptor beta chain was sequenced within a study of cytomegalovirus exposure and HLA in healthy donors. Turning to the study itself: Earlier, some 200 million T cells were analyzed, and about 100 million unique TCR beta sequences were found among them.

Per the germline V gene, CDR1 is MDHEN and CDR2 is SYDVKM. After removal of 4 bases from V and 4 bases from J, the junction contained 7 bases not matched to a gene. The CDR3 consists of 16 residues. Findings of the study overall: Later genetic work tied a missense DCLRE1C variant to beta-chain V and J trimming. Per a prior analysis, the majority of TCR beta V segments were productive roughly 90% or roughly 30% of the time. Reported findings show TCR beta sequences accurately forecast HLA-A and HLA-B alleles in most subjects.

With respect to this clone: Its antigen is still unknown.

Primers for the PCR totalled 60 Vbeta and 13 Jbeta. Here immunoSEQ multiplex PCR was the method, and the copy in TCRdb shows in-frame clones only, minus some. Altogether more than 95,000 clones are present, about 80% being singletons, with the ten largest covering roughly 3.5%. The specimen was PBMCs. This rearrangement joins TRBV28 to TRBJ1-4; 9 bases fit TRBD1. This receptor was identified in a man in his forties in good health and CMV-seronegative. CDR3 region: CASSSRMTGGNEKLFF. In nucleotides, the CDR3 is TGTGCCAGCAGTTCCCGCATGACAGGGGGTAATGAAAAACTGTTTTTT.